Below, one TCR beta chain is given with its context. Its specificity is not known. The data belong to a study of cytomegalovirus exposure and HLA in healthy donors. Notes on the study in general: In a later analysis, parvovirus B19, influenza, CMV and Epstein-Barr virus appeared linked to several top co-occurrence clusters.

With 60 Vbeta and 13 Jbeta primers, the PCR was carried out. Produced via immunoSEQ multiplex PCR; TCRdb's table is partial and in-frame only. The table includes some 130,000 clones, around four fifths detected once. The sequence was obtained from a male donor in good health and CMV-seronegative. Input material: PBMCs.

CDR3 nucleotide sequence: TGTGCCAGCAGCTTAGTGTCCAGGGATAAGACCCAGTACTTC. This gives the protein CASSLVSRDKTQYF. The genes are TRBV7-9 and TRBJ2-5; possibly TRBD1 for D (5 bases). The germline V gene encodes CDR1 SEHNR and CDR2 FQNEAQ (reference sequence). V lost 1 base and J 6 bases, leaving 12 bases between the germline ends. The CDR3 spans 14 residues.